What follows describes a single TCR beta chain. The sample belongs to a study of blood T cell repertoires in COVID-19. For the study at large: There were acute and convalescent COVID-19 samples, and they came from the United States, Italy and Spain. Sources were T cells, B-cell-depleted T cells, or PBMCs; the material itself was cDNA or gDNA.

The authors' processing: Researchers report that nucleated cell counts were estimated from reference gene primer amplification. Clones were sequenced by immunoSEQ multiplex PCR, and TCRdb holds only the in-frame ones, with some missing. V, J and clone size are those of that table, while D and trimming were read from the DNA. Of some 94,000 clones listed, approximately 70% are singletons. The CDR3 loop spans 14 amino acids. CDR1 is SNHLY and CDR2 is FYNNEI in the germline V gene. After removal of 9 bases from V and 5 bases from J, the junction contained 9 bases not matched to a gene. The gene calls are TRBV2 and TRBJ1-5, with TRBD1 identical over 8 bases. The sequence came from a woman aged 60-70 years in a cohort sampled during active or convalescent COVID-19. Sequenced sample: peripheral blood. The chain's CDR3 is CASNLQGVYQPQHF. CDR3 DNA sequence: TGTGCCAGTAATCTACAGGGGGTGTATCAGCCCCAGCATTTT.